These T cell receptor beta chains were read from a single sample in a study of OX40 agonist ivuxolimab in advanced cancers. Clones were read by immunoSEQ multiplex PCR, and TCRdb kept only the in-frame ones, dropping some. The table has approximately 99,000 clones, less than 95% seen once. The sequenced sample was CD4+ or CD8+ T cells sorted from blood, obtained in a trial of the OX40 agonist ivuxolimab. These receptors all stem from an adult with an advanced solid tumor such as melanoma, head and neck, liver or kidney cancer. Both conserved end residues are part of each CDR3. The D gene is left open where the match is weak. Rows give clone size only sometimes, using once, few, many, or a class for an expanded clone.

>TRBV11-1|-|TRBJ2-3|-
CASTYRGDTQYF
TGTGCCAGCACCTATAGGGGAGATACGCAGTATTTT
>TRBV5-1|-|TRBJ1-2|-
CASSSGTPARDYTF
TGCGCCAGCAGCTCCGGGACACCAGCGCGGGACTACACCTTC
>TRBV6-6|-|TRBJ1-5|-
CATLETGGGQPQHF
TGTGCCACGCTAGAGACAGGTGGAGGTCAGCCCCAGCATTTT
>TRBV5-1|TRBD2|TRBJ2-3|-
CASTREAGGTDTQYF
TGCGCCAGCACAAGGGAGGCGGGAGGTACAGATACGCAGTATTTT
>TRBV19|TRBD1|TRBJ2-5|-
CASSIGTGTIGTQYF
TGTGCCAGTAGTATAGGGACAGGGACAATAGGGACCCAGTACTTC
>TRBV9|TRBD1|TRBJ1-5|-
CASSPSDRDYQPQHF
TGTGCCAGCAGCCCCTCCGACAGGGATTATCAGCCCCAGCATTTT
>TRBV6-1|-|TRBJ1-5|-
CASRREGNQPQHF
TGTGCCAGCAGGCGGGAGGGCAATCAGCCCCAGCATTTT
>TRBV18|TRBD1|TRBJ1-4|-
CASSPTGSSTNEKLFF
TGTGCCAGCTCTCCGACAGGGTCTTCAACTAATGAAAAACTGTTTTTT
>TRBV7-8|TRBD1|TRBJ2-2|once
CASSSTRTDRGWLPGELFF
TGTGCCAGCAGCTCGACCCGGACGGACAGGGGGTGGCTTCCGGGGGAGCTGTTTTTT
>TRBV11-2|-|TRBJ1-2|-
CASSLIRPNYGYTF
TGTGCCAGCAGCTTAATCAGACCGAACTATGGCTACACCTTC
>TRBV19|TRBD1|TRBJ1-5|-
CASSILPGQASNQPQHF
TGTGCCAGTAGTATTCTCCCAGGACAGGCAAGCAATCAGCCCCAGCATTTT
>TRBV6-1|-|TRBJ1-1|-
CASSETGSRTEAFF
TGTGCCAGCAGTGAAACAGGATCGAGGACTGAAGCTTTCTTT
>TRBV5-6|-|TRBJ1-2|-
CASSLDSGRFGYTF
TGTGCCAGCAGCTTGGATTCGGGGCGCTTTGGCTACACCTTC
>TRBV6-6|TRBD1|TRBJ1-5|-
CASSYGGQGVQPQHF
TGTGCCAGCAGTTACGGGGGACAGGGGGTTCAGCCCCAGCATTTT
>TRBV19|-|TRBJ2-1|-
CASSPGSRVNEQFF
TGTGCCAGTAGCCCGGGCAGTAGGGTAAATGAGCAGTTCTTC
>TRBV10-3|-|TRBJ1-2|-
CAISQVLYGYTF
TGTGCCATCAGCCAGGTCCTCTATGGCTACACCTTC
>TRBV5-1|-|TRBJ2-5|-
CASSLVRRSETQYF
TGCGCCAGCAGCCTGGTACGGCGGTCGGAGACCCAGTACTTC
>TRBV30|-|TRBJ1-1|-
CAWGRTLGTEAFF
TGTGCCTGGGGAAGGACACTGGGGACTGAAGCTTTCTTT
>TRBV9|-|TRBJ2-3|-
CASSVWLGESTDTQYF
TGTGCCAGCAGCGTCTGGCTAGGAGAGTCGACAGATACGCAGTATTTT
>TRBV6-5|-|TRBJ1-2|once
CASNSGLFGYGYTF
TGTGCCAGCAACAGTGGCCTATTTGGCTATGGCTACACCTTC
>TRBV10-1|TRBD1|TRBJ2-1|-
CASSPGQGMLFF
TGCGCCAGCAGTCCTGGACAGGGGATGCTGTTCTTC
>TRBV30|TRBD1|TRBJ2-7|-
CAWSQGAIYEQYF
TGTGCCTGGAGCCAGGGGGCGATCTACGAGCAGTACTTC
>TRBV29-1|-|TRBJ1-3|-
CSVVQGRSSGNTIYF
TGCAGCGTTGTACAGGGCCGGAGCTCTGGAAACACCATATATTTT
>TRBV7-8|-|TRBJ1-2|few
CASSLSPGVYTF
TGTGCCAGCAGCTTAAGCCCAGGCGTCTACACCTTC
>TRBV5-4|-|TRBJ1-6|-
CASSLGTGTNSPLHF
TGTGCCAGCAGCTTAGGGACGGGCACTAATTCACCCCTCCACTTT
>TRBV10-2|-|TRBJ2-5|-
CASRPALTGRQETQYF
TGCGCCAGCAGACCCGCCCTGACAGGCCGCCAAGAGACCCAGTACTTC
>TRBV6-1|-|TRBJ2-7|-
CATKVATDSSYEQYF
TGTGCCACCAAAGTGGCCACCGATAGCTCCTACGAGCAGTACTTC
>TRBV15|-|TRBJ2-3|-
CATSRDNTDTQYF
TGTGCCACCAGCAGGGACAACACAGATACGCAGTATTTT
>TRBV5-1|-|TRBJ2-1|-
CASSPFGGGLSYNEQFF
TGCGCCAGCAGCCCTTTCGGTGGGGGCCTCTCCTACAATGAGCAGTTCTTC
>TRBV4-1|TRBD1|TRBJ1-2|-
CASSQAPTGLDGYTF
TGCGCCAGCAGCCAAGCCCCGACAGGGCTGGATGGCTACACCTTC
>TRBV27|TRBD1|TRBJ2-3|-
CASSFRGLPDTQYF
TGTGCCAGCAGTTTTAGGGGGCTGCCAGATACGCAGTATTTT
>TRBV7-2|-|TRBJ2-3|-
CASSLGQVSTDTQYF
TGTGCCAGCAGCTTAGGACAGGTAAGCACAGATACGCAGTATTTT
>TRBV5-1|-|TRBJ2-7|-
CASSLASGDYEQYF
TGCGCCAGCAGCTTGGCCTCAGGGGACTACGAGCAGTACTTC
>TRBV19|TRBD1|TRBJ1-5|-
CASRWDRSFNQPQHF
TGTGCCAGTAGGTGGGACAGGAGTTTCAATCAGCCCCAGCATTTT
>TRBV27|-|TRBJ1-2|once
CASSLSGTIYGYTF
TGTGCCAGCAGTCTGTCCGGGACAATCTATGGCTACACCTTC
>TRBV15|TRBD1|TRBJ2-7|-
CATSRGQGGETEQYF
TGTGCCACCAGCAGAGGACAGGGGGGGGAGACCGAGCAGTACTTC
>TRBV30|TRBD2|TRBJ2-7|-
CAWRGRDYEQYF
TGTGCCTGGAGGGGGAGGGACTACGAGCAGTACTTC
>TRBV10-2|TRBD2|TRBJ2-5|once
CASSRGLAGGETQYF
TGCGCCAGCAGTCGAGGGCTAGCCGGGGGGGAGACCCAGTACTTC
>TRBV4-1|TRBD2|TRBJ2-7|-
CASSPVGGIGYEQYF
TGCGCCAGCAGCCCGGTGGGGGGGATAGGGTACGAGCAGTACTTC
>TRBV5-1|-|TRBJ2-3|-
CASSGTQGATDTQYF
TGCGCCAGCAGCGGGACCCAGGGAGCCACAGATACGCAGTATTTT
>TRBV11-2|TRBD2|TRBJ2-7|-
CASSALAGGPREQYF
TGTGCCAGCAGCGCACTAGCGGGAGGCCCCCGCGAGCAGTACTTC
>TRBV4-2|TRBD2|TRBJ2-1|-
CASSQEEAALAGYNEQFF
TGTGCCAGCAGCCAAGAAGAGGCGGCACTAGCGGGGTACAATGAGCAGTTCTTC
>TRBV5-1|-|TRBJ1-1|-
CASSLGSLNTEAFF
TGCGCCAGCAGCTTGGGCAGCTTGAACACTGAAGCTTTCTTT
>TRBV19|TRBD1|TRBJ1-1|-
CASTLDRGHTEAFF
TGTGCCAGTACTCTGGACAGGGGGCACACTGAAGCTTTCTTT
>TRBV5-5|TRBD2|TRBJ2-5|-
CASSSGGAWETQYF
TGTGCCAGCAGCAGCGGGGGGGCGTGGGAGACCCAGTACTTC
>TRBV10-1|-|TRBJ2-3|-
CASSPGTPDTQYF
TGCGCCAGCAGTCCCGGGACTCCAGATACGCAGTATTTT
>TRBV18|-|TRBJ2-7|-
CASSPPGPTYEQYF
TGTGCCAGCTCACCGCCGGGACCAACCTACGAGCAGTACTTC
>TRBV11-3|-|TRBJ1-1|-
CASTLGENTEAFF
TGTGCCAGCACCTTGGGTGAAAACACTGAAGCTTTCTTT
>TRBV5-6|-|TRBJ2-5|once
CASSLRGGITETQYF
TGTGCCAGCAGCTTGCGAGGGGGAATTACAGAGACCCAGTACTTC
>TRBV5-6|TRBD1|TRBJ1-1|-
CASSLGQGVSTEAFF
TGTGCCAGCAGCTTGGGGCAGGGGGTGAGTACTGAAGCTTTCTTT
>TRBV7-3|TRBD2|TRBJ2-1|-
CASSFGGAGDEQFF
TGTGCCAGCAGCTTCGGTGGAGCGGGGGATGAGCAGTTCTTC
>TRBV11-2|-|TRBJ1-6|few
CASSLNNSPLHF
TGTGCCAGCAGCTTAAACAATTCACCCCTCCACTTT
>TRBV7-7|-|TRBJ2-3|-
CASSSTGLSTDTQYF
TGTGCTAGCAGTTCAACGGGACTCAGCACAGATACGCAGTATTTT
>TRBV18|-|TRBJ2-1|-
CASSPGGAYNNEQFF
TGTGCCAGCTCACCAGGGGGGGCGTACAACAATGAGCAGTTCTTC
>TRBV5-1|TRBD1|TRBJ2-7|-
CASSFGTASYEQYF
TGCGCCAGCAGCTTCGGGACAGCCTCCTACGAGCAGTACTTC
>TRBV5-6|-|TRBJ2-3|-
CASSLTTSTDTQYF
TGTGCCAGCAGCTTGACGACTAGCACAGATACGCAGTATTTT
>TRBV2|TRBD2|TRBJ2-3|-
CASRGGRGDADTQYF
TGTGCCAGCAGAGGCGGGAGGGGGGATGCGGATACGCAGTATTTT
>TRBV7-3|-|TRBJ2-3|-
CASSLDSMSTDTQYF
TGTGCCAGCAGCTTAGACAGCATGAGCACAGATACGCAGTATTTT
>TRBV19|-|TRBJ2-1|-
CASSSWDGYNEQFF
TGTGCCAGTAGTTCATGGGACGGCTACAATGAGCAGTTCTTC
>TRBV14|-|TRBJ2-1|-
CASSQDRVNEQFF
TGTGCCAGCAGCCAAGACAGGGTCAATGAGCAGTTCTTC